This TCR beta chain was captured by sequencing in a study of shared clonotypes between healthy human individuals. The study, taken as a whole, reports: Only blood samples were collected, and tissue repertoires likely differ. Enrolling few donors narrowed the genetic and exposure-history diversity that was represented.

In the case of this clone: Its antigen remains unidentified.

This CDR3 region has 15 residues. Germline assignment: CDR1 LNHDA and CDR2 SQIVND (reference sequence). V lost 3 bases to trimming and J lost 2 bases; unmatched junction nucleotides: 3. CD4+ cells were split into CD45RA+ naive and CD45RA-negative memory subsets. Sorted-subset replicate PCR reactions contained about 200 ng DNA, corresponding to approximately 30,000 T cell genomes. Data came from immunoSEQ multiplex PCR; TCRdb stores just in-frame clones and leaves some out. There are approximately 1.4 million clones in the sample; 95% to 99% occur only once, and roughly 0.45% lies in the top ten. This sequence was found in a young man in good health. The chain has TRBV19 and TRBJ2-2; 7 nucleotides match TRBD2. The specimen was naive CD4+ T cells sorted from blood. The subset was: CD45RA+ positively selected. This CDR3 is CASSIRGDNTGELFF. The CDR3, as DNA: TGTGCCAGTAGTATTCGGGGGGATAACACCGGGGAGCTGTTTTTT.